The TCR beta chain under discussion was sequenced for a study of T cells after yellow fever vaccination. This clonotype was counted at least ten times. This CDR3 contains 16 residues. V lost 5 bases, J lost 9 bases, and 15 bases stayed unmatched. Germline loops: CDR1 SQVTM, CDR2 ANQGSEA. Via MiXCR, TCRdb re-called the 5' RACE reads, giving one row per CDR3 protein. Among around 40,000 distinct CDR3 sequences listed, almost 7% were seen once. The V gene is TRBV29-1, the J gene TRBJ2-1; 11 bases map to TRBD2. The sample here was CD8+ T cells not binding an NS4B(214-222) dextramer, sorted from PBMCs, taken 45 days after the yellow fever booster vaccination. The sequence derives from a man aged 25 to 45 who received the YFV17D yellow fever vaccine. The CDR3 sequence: CSVLGLNSLAGGEQFF. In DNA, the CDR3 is TGCAGCGTTCTTGGCCTAAACTCGCTAGCGGGAGGTGAGCAGTTCTTC.